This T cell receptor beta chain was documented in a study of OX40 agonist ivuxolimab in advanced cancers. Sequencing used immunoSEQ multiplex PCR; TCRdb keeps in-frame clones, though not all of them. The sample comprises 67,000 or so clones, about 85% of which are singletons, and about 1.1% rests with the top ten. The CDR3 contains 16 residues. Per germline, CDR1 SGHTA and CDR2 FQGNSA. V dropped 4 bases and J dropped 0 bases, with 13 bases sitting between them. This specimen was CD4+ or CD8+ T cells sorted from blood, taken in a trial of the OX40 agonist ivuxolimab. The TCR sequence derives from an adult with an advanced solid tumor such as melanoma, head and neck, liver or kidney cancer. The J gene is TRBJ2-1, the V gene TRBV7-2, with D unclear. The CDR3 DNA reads TGTGCCAGCAGCTACCTTCTGGTCTACTCCTACAATGAGCAGTTCTTC. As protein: CASSYLLVYSYNEQFF.